This TCR beta chain was documented in a study of T cells in Graves' hyperthyroidism and ophthalmopathy. This clonotype has just a few counts. Its target is not known. Study conclusions and caveats: A median approximately 6.5 months before onset, the model predicted ophthalmopathy.

Out of approximately 10 ml of fresh peripheral blood came the PBMCs. RNA transcripts yielded amplified TCR beta CDR3 regions. HTBI primers were the set used in a first-round RT-PCR of the TCR CDR3. One entry per CDR3 protein, called by TCRdb with MiXCR from the multiplex PCR reads. The sample includes fewer than 650,000 distinct CDR3 sequences, about 14% of them seen just once. This receptor was obtained from a woman aged 40 to 50 with Graves' ophthalmopathy. Input material: blood.

CDR3 bases: TGCGCCAGCAGCCCCCTAGGGCAAGTCTCCGCCAAAAACATTCAGTACTTC. The encoded protein is CASSPLGQVSAKNIQYF. The J gene is TRBJ2-4, the V gene TRBV4-1; D gene ambiguous. This CDR3 has 17 residues. The V end was cut by 4 bases, the J end by 1 base, with 17 bases between. Germline V gene sequence: CDR1 MGHRA, CDR2 YSYEKL.